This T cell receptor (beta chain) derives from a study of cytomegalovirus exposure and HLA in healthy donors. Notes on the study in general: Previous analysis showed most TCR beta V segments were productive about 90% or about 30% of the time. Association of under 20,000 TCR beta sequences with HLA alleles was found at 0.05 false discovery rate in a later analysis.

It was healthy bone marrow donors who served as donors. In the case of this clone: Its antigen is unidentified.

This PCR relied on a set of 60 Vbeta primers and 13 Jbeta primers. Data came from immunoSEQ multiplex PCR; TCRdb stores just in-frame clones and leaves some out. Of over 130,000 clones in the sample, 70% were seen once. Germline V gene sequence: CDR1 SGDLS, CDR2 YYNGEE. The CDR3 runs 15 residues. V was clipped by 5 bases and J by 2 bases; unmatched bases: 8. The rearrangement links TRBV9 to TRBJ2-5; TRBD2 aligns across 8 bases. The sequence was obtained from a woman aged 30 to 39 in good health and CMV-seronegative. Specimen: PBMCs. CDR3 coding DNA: TGTGCCAGCAGTCATCCGGGACTAGGACAAGAGACCCAGTACTTC. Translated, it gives CASSHPGLGQETQYF.